Described below is a single T cell receptor beta chain sequence and its context. Its antigen is not known. These data come from a study of persistence of HIV-infected CD4 T cells. Sequencing used immunoSEQ version 4 in survey mode. Using immunoSEQ multiplex PCR, the repertoire was profiled, and TCRdb retains in-frame clones only, with some absent. The profile shows roughly 48,000 clones, around 89% of them singletons. The CDR3 runs 12 residues. The V end was cut by 10 bases, the J end by 5 bases, with 13 bases between. Germline-derived CDR1 and CDR2 are ENHRY and SYGVKD. Anti-CD3/anti-CD28 beads served as a nonspecific positive control stimulus. Sorting of responding CD4+ T cells relied on upregulated CD40 ligand together with CD69.

The specimen comprised CD4+ T cells sorted from PBMCs after roughly 18-hour stimulation, sampled from a patient who received antiretroviral therapy. The chain couples TRBV10-3 to TRBJ2-3; unclear D gene. The sequence derives from an adult woman with HIV who was CMV-seropositive. The CDR3 protein is CATGREGDTQYF. The CDR3 nucleotides are TGTGCCACCGGAAGGGAAGGAGATACGCAGTATTTT.